These 14 T cell receptor beta chains originate from one sample sequenced in a study of blood T cell repertoires in COVID-19. TCRdb's table, derived via immunoSEQ multiplex PCR, lists solely in-frame clones and lacks some. This table has 90,000 to 120,000 clones, around four fifths appearing once. Sequenced: peripheral blood. The receptors stem from a man between 70 and 80 years old with acute or convalescent COVID-19.

The rearrangement joins TRBV7-8 to TRBJ1-5; D might be TRBD1 (5 bases). The germline V and J ends were trimmed by 1 base and 2 bases, with 9 bases remaining between them. The germline gives CDR1 SGHVS, CDR2 FQNEAQ. The CDR3 has 15 amino acids. The CDR3 protein is CASSLEGEGNQPQHF. CDR3 coding DNA: TGTGCCAGCAGCTTAGAAGGGGAGGGCAATCAGCCCCAGCATTTT.

This rearrangement joins TRBV18 to TRBJ1-1; TRBD1 agrees at 8 bases. V gave up 6 bases and J gave up 7 bases; unmatched junction bases: 7. The germline CDR1 and CDR2 sequences are KGHSH and LQKENI. This CDR3 is 13 amino acids long. CDR3 bases: TGTGCCAGCTCCCCGGGACAGGAATTTGAAGCTTTCTTT. Protein: CASSPGQEFEAFF.

The V gene is TRBV19, the J gene TRBJ1-6; D gene uncertain. V was trimmed by 3 bases and J by 6 bases, leaving 12 bases between them. Germline CDR1 LNHDA, CDR2 SQIVND (reference sequence). The CDR3 extends over 15 amino acids. CDR3 sequence reads: CASSIGTRSNSPLHF. The CDR3, as DNA: TGTGCCAGTAGTATCGGAACAAGGAGTAATTCACCCCTCCACTTT. The full variable domain, its missing parts supplied by reference TRBV19 and TRBJ1-6, is DGGITQSPKYLFRKEGQNVTLSCEQNLNHDAMYWYRQDPGQGLRLIYYSQIVNDFQKGDIAEGYSVSREKKESFPLTVTSAQKNPTAFYLCASSIGTRSNSPLHFGNGTRLTVT.

The chain is built from TRBV10-3 and TRBJ2-6; 12 bases align to TRBD1. V lost 0 bases and J lost 0; bases outside the gene matches: 3. Germline CDR1 reads ENHRY; CDR2 reads SYGVKD. The CDR3 loop spans 19 amino acids. Written as DNA, the CDR3 is TGTGCCATCAGTGAGTCCTCGGGACAGGGGGCCTCTGGGGCCAACGTCCTGACTTTC. Translated, it gives CAISESSGQGASGANVLTF.

The chain combines TRBV7-7 with TRBJ2-1, with D tentatively TRBD1 (6 bases). The CDR3 sequence is 15 residues long. V lost 5 bases to trimming and J lost 9 bases, with 20 bases between them. Germline V CDR1 and CDR2: SSHAT, FNYEAQ (reference sequence). CDR3 sequence: CASSATFPGEGEQFF. The CDR3 DNA sequence: TGTGCCAGCAGCGCGACATTCCCAGGGGAAGGTGAGCAGTTCTTC.

This clone was detected only a few times. J is TRBJ1-5 and V is TRBV9, with TRBD1 identical over 7 bases. The CDR3 spans 14 residues. The V gene end was trimmed by 4 bases and the J gene end by 7 bases; junction bases not matched to a gene: 8. Germline V gives CDR1 SGDLS, CDR2 YYNGEE. CDR3 residues: CASSPGQSGQPQHF. In DNA form, the CDR3 reads TGTGCCAGCAGCCCGGGACAGTCAGGACAGCCCCAGCATTTT.

This rearrangement joins TRBV7-6 to TRBJ2-5; 8 bases map to TRBD1. Germline trimming cut 2 bases from V and 3 bases from J; bases unmatched to any gene: 5. From germline, CDR1 is SGHVS and CDR2 FNYEAQ. The CDR3 length is 15 residues. DNA for the CDR3: TGTGCCAGCAGCTTACCAGGGGGCTTCGAAGAGACCCAGTACTTC. It is translated as CASSLPGGFEETQYF. The full variable domain, with the rest looked up from reference TRBV7-6 and TRBJ2-5, is GAGVSQSPRYKVTKRGQDVALRCDPISGHVSLYWYRQALGQGPEFLTYFNYEAQQDKSGLPNDRFSAERPEGSISTLTIQRTEQRDSAMYRCASSLPGGFEETQYFGPGTRLLVL.

The chain has TRBV6-5 and TRBJ2-5, with 7 bases aligning to TRBD1. Germline CDR1 and CDR2: MNHEY and SVGAGI. This CDR3 comprises 13 residues. V shed 7 bases, J shed 2 bases, and the junction held 4 bases outside the gene matches. The CDR3 DNA is TGTGCCAGCAAGACAGGGTCACAAGAGACCCAGTACTTC. Translated, it gives CASKTGSQETQYF.

The CDR3 nucleotides read TGTGCCAGCAGTCGAAGCGCCCTGCTCGAGCAGTACTTC. It is translated as CASSRSALLEQYF. This rearrangement joins TRBV3-1 (or the pseudogene TRBV3-2) to TRBJ2-7; D is undetermined. The germline V and J ends were trimmed by 6 bases and 6 bases, with 15 bases remaining between them. CDR3 length: 13 residues. Germline assignment: CDR1 LGHDT and CDR2 YNNKEL (reference sequence).

The chain employs TRBV4-3 and TRBJ1-1; 7 bases align to TRBD1. J lost 2 bases, V lost 4 bases, and 7 bases had no gene match. CDR1 is LGHNA, CDR2 YSLEER, per germline. The CDR3 is made up of 15 amino acids. CDR3 in DNA: TGCGCCAGCAGCCTTCTCGCAGGGGGTAACACTGAAGCTTTCTTT. Amino acids: CASSLLAGGNTEAFF.

The chain has TRBV19 and TRBJ1-3, with 7 bases lining up with TRBD1. The length of the CDR3 is 14 residues. Germline V gives CDR1 LNHDA, CDR2 SQIVND (reference sequence). Germline trimming cut 5 bases from V and 5 bases from J; bases unmatched to any gene: 6. CDR3 bases: TGTGCCAGTAGTCAAAACAGGGGTCGAAACACCATATATTTT. It is translated as CASSQNRGRNTIYF.

The rearrangement links TRBV9 to TRBJ1-3; D is possibly TRBD1 (6 bases). This CDR3 has 17 amino acids. V dropped 0 bases and J dropped 1 base, with 14 bases sitting between them. The V gene's germline CDR1 is SGDLS and CDR2 YYNGEE. CDR3 nucleotides: TGTGCCAGCAGCGTAGGCGTCTTAGGGGGTTCTGGAAACACCATATATTTT. Translating it yields CASSVGVLGGSGNTIYF.

The CDR3 DNA reads TGTGCCAGCAGTAGAAGGGAGGGGGAAAAACTGTTTTTT. Protein: CASSRREGEKLFF. This rearrangement joins TRBV27 to TRBJ1-4; TRBD1 is a possible D gene (5 bases). Germline assignment: CDR1 MNHEY and CDR2 SMNVEV (reference sequence). The CDR3 contains 13 residues. Trimming pared 5 bases from V and 8 bases from J, leaving 12 bases between.

This rearrangement joins TRBV6-5 to TRBJ1-2; 7 positions match TRBD1. Germline V gene data show CDR1 as MNHEY and CDR2 as SVGAGI. The CDR3 extends over 14 amino acids. V trimming: 6 bases; J trimming: 14 bases; junction bases outside the gene matches: 18. The CDR3 is CASRLGQANRTPTF. CDR3 nucleotides: TGTGCCAGCAGACTTGGACAGGCCAACCGGACACCTACCTTC.